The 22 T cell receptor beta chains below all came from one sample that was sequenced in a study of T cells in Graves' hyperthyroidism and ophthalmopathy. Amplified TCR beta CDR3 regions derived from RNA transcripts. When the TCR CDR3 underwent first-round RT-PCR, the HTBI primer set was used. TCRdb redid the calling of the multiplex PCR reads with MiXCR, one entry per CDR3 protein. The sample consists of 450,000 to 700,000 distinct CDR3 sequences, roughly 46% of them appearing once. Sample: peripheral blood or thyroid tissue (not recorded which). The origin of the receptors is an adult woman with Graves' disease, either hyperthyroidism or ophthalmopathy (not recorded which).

The chain's CDR3 is CASSPGLGWGARNEQFF. CDR3 DNA: TGTGCCAGCAGCCCCGGTCTCGGCTGGGGGGCGCGGAATGAGCAGTTCTTC. This chain connects TRBV14 to TRBJ2-7; D may be TRBD1 or TRBD2 (6 bases each). With the DNA end fitting TRBJ2-1 better, the J assignment may be wrong. In germline, CDR1 is SGHDN, CDR2 FVKESK. The CDR3 is 17 amino acids.

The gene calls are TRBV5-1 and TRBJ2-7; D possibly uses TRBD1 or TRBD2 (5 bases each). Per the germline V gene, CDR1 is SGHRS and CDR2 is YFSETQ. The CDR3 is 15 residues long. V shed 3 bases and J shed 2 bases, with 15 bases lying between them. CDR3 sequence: CASSSSRESAYEQYF. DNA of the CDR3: TGCGCCAGCAGCTCCTCCAGGGAGTCGGCCTACGAGCAGTACTTC.

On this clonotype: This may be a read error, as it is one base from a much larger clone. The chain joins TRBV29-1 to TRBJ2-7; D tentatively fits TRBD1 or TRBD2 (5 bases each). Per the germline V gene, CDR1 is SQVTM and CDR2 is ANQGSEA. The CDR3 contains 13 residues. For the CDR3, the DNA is TGCAGCGTTGGGTCAGGGAGCTCCTACAAGCAGTACTTC. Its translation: CSVGSGSSYKQYF.

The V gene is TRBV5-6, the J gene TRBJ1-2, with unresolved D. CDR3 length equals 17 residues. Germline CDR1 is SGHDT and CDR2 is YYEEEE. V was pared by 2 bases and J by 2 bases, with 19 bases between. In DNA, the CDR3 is TGTGCCAGCAGCTTATCCGTGGCCACCCATGTCAACTATGGCTACACCTTC. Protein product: CASSLSVATHVNYGYTF.

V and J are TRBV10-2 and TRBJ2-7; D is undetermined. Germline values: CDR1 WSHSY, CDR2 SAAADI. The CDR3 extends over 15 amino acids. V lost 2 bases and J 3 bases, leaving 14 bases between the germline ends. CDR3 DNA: TGCGCCAGCAGTGAGATTGGGTCAGGCCGCTACGAGCAGTACTTC. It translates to CASSEIGSGRYEQYF.

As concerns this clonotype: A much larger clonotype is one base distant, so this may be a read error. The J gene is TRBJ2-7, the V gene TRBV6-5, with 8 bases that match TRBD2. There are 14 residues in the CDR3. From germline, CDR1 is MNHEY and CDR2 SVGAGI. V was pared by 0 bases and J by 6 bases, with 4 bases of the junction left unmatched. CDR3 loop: CASSYSPGGSEQYF. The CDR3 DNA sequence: TGTGCCAGCAGTTACTCGCCGGGGGGGAGCGAGCAGTACTTC.

CDR3 sequence reads: CASSPPSGSETGELFF. The DNA for the CDR3 is TGTGCCAGCTCACCACCTTCAGGGTCGGAGACCGGGGAGCTGTTTTTT. The gene calls are TRBV18 and TRBJ2-2; TRBD1 is a possible D gene (5 bases). CDR1 KGHSH and CDR2 LQKENI come from the germline V gene. V lost 0 bases, J lost 5 bases, and 13 bases lay in between. The CDR3 covers 16 residues. The full variable domain, completed using reference TRBV18 and TRBJ2-2, is NAGVMQNPRHLVRRRGQEARLRCSPMKGHSHVYWYRQLPEEGLKFMVYLQKENIIDESGMPKERFSAEFPKEGPSILRIQQVVRGDSAAYFCASSPPSGSETGELFFGEGSRLTVL.

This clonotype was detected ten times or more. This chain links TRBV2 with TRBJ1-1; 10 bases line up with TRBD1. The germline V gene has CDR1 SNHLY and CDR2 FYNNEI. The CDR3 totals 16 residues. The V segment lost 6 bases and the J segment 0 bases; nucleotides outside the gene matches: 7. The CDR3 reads CASRWDRGLMNTEAFF. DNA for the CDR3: TGTGCCAGCAGGTGGGACAGGGGACTTATGAACACTGAAGCTTTCTTT. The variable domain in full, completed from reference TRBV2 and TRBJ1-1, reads EPEVTQTPSHQVTQMGQEVILRCVPISNHLYFYWYRQILGQKVEFLVSFYNNEISEKSEIFDDQFSVERPDGSNFTLKIRSTKLEDSAMYFCASRWDRGLMNTEAFFGQGTRLTVV.

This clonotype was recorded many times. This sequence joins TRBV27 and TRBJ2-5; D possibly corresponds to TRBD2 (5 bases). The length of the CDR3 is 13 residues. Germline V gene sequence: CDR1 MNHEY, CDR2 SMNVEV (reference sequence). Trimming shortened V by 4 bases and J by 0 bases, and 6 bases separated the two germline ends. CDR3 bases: TGTGCCAGCAGTTACGGGGACCAAGAGACCCAGTACTTC. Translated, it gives CASSYGDQETQYF.

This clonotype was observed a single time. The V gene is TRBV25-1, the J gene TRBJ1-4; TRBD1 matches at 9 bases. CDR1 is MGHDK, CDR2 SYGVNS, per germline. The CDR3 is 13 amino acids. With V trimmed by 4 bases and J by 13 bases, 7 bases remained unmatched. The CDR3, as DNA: TGTGCCAGCAGTGTACAGGGGGCTCACGGACTGTTTTTT. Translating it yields CASSVQGAHGLFF. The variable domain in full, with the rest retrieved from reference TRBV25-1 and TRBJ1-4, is EADIYQTPRYLVIGTGKKITLECSQTMGHDKMYWYQQDPGMELHLIHYSYGVNSTEKGDLSSESTVSRIRTEHFPLTLESARPSHTSQYLCASSVQGAHGLFFGSGTQLSVL.

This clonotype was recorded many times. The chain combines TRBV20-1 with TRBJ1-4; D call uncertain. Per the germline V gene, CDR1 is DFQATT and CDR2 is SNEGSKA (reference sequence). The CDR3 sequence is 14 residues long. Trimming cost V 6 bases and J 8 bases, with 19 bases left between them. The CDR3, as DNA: TGCAGTGCGCCCCCCACGCTCGGATCCGAAAAACTGTTTTTT. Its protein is CSAPPTLGSEKLFF.

The CDR3 nucleotides read TGTGCCAGCAGTTATACAGACCAAGAGACCCAGTACTTC. It is translated as CASSYTDQETQYF. The chain is built from TRBV14 and TRBJ2-5; D is unresolved. The CDR3 runs 13 residues. CDR1 SGHDN and CDR2 FVKESK come from the germline V gene. Trimming removed 6 bases at V and 0 bases at J, with 8 bases between.

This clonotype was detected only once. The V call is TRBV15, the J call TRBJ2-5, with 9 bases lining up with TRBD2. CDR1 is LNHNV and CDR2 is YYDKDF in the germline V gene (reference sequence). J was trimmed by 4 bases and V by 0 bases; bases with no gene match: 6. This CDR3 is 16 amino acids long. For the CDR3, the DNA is TGTGCCACCAGCAGAGATAGTCTAGCGGGACCAGAGACCCAGTACTTC. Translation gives CATSRDSLAGPETQYF.

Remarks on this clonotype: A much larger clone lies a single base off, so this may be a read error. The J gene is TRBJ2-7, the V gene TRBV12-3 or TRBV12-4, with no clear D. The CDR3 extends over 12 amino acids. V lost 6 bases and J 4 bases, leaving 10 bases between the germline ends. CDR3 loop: CASSPRKYEQYF. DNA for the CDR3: TGTGCCAGCAGCCCGAGAAAATACGAGCAGTACTTC.

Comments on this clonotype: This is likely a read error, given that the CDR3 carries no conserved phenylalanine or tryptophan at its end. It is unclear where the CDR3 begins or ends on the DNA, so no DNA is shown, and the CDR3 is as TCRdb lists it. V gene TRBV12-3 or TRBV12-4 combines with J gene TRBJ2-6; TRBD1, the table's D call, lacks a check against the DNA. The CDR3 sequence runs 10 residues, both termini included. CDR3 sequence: CASSSTDRHT.

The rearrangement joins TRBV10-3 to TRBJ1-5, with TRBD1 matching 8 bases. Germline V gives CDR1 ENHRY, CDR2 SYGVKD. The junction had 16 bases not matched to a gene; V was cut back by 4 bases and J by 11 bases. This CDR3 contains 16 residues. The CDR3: CAISADYEQGARTQHF. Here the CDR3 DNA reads TGTGCCATCAGTGCAGACTACGAGCAGGGGGCGAGGACCCAGCATTTT.

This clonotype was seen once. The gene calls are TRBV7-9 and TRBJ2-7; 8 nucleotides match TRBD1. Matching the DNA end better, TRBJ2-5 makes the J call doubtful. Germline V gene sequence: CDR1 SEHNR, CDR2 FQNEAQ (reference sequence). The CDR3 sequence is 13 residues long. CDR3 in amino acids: CASSRTGYETQYF. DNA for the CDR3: TGTGCCAGCAGCCGGACAGGGTATGAGACCCAGTACTTC.

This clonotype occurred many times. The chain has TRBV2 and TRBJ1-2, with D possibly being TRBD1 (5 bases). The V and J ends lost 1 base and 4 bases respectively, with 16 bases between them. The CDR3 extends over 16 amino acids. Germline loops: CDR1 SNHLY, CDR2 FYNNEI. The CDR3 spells CASSEDEGAGPYGYTF. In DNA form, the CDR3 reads TGTGCCAGCAGTGAAGACGAAGGGGCAGGGCCCTATGGCTACACCTTC.

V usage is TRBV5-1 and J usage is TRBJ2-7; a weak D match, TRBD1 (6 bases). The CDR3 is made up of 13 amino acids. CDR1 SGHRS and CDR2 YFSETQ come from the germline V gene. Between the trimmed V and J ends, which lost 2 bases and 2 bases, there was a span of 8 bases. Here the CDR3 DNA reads TGCGCCAGCAGCTTTTACAGGGCCTACGAGCAGTACTTC. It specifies CASSFYRAYEQYF.

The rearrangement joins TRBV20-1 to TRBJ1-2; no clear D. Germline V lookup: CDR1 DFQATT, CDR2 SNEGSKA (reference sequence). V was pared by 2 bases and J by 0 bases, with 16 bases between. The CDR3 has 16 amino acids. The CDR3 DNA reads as TGCAGTGCTAGAAGTGACCGGGATCCTCCTAACTATGGCTACACCTTC. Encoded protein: CSARSDRDPPNYGYTF.

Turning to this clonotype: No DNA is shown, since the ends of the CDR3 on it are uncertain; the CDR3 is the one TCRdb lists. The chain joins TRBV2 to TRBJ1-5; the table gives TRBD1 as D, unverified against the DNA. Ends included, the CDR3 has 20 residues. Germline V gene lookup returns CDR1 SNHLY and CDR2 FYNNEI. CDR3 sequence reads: CASSAGRREKLFFGSGTQHF.

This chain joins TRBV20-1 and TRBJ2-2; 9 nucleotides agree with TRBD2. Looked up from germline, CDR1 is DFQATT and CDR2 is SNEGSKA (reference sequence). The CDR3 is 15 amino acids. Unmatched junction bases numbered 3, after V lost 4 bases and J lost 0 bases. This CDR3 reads CSATASGANTGELFF. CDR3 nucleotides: TGCAGTGCTACGGCTAGCGGGGCGAACACCGGGGAGCTGTTTTTT.